This T cell receptor beta chain comes out of a study of Ad26.COV2.S vaccination and SARS-CoV-2 variants. Treatment reported: 15 to 20 received Ad26.COV2.S at low or high dose, single or two shots; roughly five received placebo; per-sample allocation not given. Following the first vaccine or placebo injection, samples were taken on day 63. TCRdb's table, derived via immunoSEQ multiplex PCR, lists solely in-frame clones and lacks some. The table shows about 390,000 clones, with less than 90% occurring only once. The CDR3 runs to 14 residues. Germline CDR1 is LNHDA and CDR2 is SQIVND (reference sequence). Trimming stripped 1 base from V and 1 base from J, with 4 bases between.

The origin of this receptor is a person aged 18-60 years who received the Ad26.COV2.S COVID-19 vaccine or a placebo. This specimen was peripheral blood, taken in a trial of Ad26.COV2.S vaccine versus placebo. The chain uses TRBV19 and TRBJ2-2, with D uncertain. This CDR3 reads CASSIVENTGELFF. CDR3 bases: TGTGCCAGTAGTATAGTCGAGAACACCGGGGAGCTGTTTTTT.